This entry describes one TCR beta chain. Its antigen remains unidentified. With 6 bases removed from V and 3 bases from J, the gap between germline ends came to 15 bases. Germline assignment: CDR1 MDHEN and CDR2 SYDVKM. The CDR3 runs to 15 residues. Thawed PBMCs were FACS-sorted into unstimulated CD4+CD25+CD127- regulatory T cells, CD4+CD25- non-regulatory cells, CD4 and CD8 cells. The repertoire was sequenced with immunoSEQ multiplex PCR; TCRdb's copy has only in-frame clones and lacks some. Seen here are about 64,000 clones, approximately 98% observed once, and the top ten hold around 0.34%. This entry comes from a study of Tregs in tolerant kidney transplant recipients. General observations from the study: Changing PCR primers prevented nucleotide comparison between some patients' samples. Validation in larger populations is needed because few patients were studied. No direct test of biological reproducibility was done here.

This sequence originates from a human donor who received a combined kidney and bone marrow transplant. The input for sequencing was Tregs from blood, taken before the transplant. The rearrangement links TRBV28 to TRBJ1-5; D is uncertain. CDR3 DNA sequence: TGTGCCAGCAGCTTCCTCGGAGGGTTCAATCAGCCCCAGCATTTT. This codes for CASSFLGGFNQPQHF.